This TCR beta chain was recovered during a study of blood T cell repertoires in COVID-19. Sequencing used immunoSEQ multiplex PCR; TCRdb keeps in-frame clones, though not all of them. The table includes a few hundred thousand clones, 70% to 90% detected once. Two negative PCRs, clearance, or symptom resolution had been documented for recovered Cohort 3 donors. Germline trimming cut 5 bases from V and 5 bases from J; bases unmatched to any gene: 6. The germline gives CDR1 SGHNT, CDR2 YENEEA. The CDR3 totals 14 residues. The TCR comes from a man aged 25-40 years who had recovered from COVID-19. The sample consisted of PBMCs or T cells enriched from blood (not recorded which). This chain links TRBV11-3 with TRBJ2-3; 8 bases are shared with TRBD1. The CDR3, as DNA: TGTGCCAGCAGCCAGGACAGGGCAAGAGATACGCAGTATTTT. Translating it yields CASSQDRARDTQYF.